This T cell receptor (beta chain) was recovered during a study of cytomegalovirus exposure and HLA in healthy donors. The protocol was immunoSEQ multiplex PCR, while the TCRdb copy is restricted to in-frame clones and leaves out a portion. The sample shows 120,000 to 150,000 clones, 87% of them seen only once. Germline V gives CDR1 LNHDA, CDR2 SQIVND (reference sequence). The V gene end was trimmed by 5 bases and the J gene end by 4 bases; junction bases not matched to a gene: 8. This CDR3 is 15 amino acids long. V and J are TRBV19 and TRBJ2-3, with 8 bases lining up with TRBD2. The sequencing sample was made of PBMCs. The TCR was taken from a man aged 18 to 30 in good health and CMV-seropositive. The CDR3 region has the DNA TGTGCCAGTAGTTTCCCAGCGGGGGAGTCAGATACGCAGTATTTT. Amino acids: CASSFPAGESDTQYF.